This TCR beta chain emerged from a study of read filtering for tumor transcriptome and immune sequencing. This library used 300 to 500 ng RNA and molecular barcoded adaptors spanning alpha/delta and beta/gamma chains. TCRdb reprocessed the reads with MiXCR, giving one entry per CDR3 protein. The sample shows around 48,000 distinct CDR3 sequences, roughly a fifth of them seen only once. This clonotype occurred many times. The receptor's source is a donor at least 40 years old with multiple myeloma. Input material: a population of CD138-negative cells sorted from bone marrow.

CDR3 nucleotide sequence: TGCAGCGTTGGCGGAAGCACAGATACGCAGTATTTT. It yields the protein CSVGGSTDTQYF. The chain couples TRBV29-1 to TRBJ2-3; D remains ambiguous. The V gene lost 4 bases and the J gene lost 0 bases, with 5 bases spanning the gap. From germline, CDR1 is SQVTM and CDR2 ANQGSEA. The CDR3 is 12 residues long.